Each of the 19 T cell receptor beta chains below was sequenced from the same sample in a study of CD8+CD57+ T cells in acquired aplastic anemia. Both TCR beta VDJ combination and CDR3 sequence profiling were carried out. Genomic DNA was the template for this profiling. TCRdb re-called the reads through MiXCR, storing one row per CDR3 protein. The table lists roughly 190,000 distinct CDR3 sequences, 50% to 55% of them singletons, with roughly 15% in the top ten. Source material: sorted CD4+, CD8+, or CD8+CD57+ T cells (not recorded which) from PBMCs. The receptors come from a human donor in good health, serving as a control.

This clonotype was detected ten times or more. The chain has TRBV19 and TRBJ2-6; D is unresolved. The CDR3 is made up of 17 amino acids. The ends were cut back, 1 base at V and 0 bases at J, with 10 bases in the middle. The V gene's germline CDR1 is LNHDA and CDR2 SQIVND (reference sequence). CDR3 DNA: TGTGCCAGTAGTATAGTTGGACGGTACTCTGGGGCCAACGTCCTGACTTTC. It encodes CASSIVGRYSGANVLTF.

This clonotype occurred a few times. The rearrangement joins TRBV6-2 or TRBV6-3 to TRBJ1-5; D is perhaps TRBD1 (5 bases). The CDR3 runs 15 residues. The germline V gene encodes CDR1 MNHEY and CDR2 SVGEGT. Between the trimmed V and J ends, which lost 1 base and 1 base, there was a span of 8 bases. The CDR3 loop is CASSYLQASNQPQHF. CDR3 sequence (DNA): TGTGCCAGCAGTTACTTACAGGCGAGCAATCAGCCCCAGCATTTT.

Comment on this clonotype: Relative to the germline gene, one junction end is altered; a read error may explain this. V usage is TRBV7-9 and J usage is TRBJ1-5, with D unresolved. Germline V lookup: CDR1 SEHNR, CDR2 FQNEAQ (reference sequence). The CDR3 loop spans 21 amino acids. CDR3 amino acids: CTSSLARWIRIESHKNQPQHF. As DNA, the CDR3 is TGTACCAGCAGCTTAGCGCGGTGGATAAGGATTGAATCCCACAAAAATCAGCCCCAGCATTTT.

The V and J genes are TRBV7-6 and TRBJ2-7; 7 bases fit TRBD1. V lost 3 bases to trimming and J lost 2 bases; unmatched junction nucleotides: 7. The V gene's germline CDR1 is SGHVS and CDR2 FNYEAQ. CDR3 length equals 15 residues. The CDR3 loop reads CASSFETGPPYEQYF. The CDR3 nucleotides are TGTGCCAGCAGCTTTGAGACAGGGCCGCCCTACGAGCAGTACTTC. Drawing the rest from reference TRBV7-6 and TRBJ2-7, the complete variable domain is GAGVSQSPRYKVTKRGQDVALRCDPISGHVSLYWYRQALGQGPEFLTYFNYEAQQDKSGLPNDRFSAERPEGSISTLTIQRTEQRDSAMYRCASSFETGPPYEQYFGPGTRLTVT.

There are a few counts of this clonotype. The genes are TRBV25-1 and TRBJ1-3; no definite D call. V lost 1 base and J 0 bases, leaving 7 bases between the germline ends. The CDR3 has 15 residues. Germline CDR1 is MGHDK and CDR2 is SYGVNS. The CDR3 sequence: CASSESRFSGNTIYF. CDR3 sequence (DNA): TGTGCCAGCAGTGAATCCAGGTTCTCTGGAAACACCATATATTTT.

As DNA, the CDR3 is TGTGCCAGTAGTATGGAGACGGTTCTCTCTGGGGCCAACGTCCTGACTTTC. It specifies CASSMETVLSGANVLTF. The genes are TRBV19 and TRBJ2-6; D unresolved. The germline V gene encodes CDR1 LNHDA and CDR2 SQIVND (reference sequence). The CDR3 is 17 residues long. V lost 3 bases to trimming and J lost 0 bases, with 12 bases between them. Based on the CDR3 plus reference TRBV19 and TRBJ2-6, the full variable domain is DGGITQSPKYLFRKEGQNVTLSCEQNLNHDAMYWYRQDPGQGLRLIYYSQIVNDFQKGDIAEGYSVSREKKESFPLTVTSAQKNPTAFYLCASSMETVLSGANVLTFGAGSRLTVL.

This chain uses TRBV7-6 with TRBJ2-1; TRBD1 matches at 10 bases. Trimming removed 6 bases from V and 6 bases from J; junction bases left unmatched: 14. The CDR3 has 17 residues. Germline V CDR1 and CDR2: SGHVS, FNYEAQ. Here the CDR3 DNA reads TGTGCCAGCAGTTCTAGAGGCGGGACAGGGGCTCCCAATGAGCAGTTCTTC. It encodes CASSSRGGTGAPNEQFF.

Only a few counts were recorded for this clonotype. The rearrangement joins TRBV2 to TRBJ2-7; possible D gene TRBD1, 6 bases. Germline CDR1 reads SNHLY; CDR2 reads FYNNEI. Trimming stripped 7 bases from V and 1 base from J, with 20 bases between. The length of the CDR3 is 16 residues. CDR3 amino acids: CASMKPISGQSYEQYF. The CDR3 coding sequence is TGTGCCAGCATGAAACCCATTTCGGGACAATCCTACGAGCAGTACTTC.

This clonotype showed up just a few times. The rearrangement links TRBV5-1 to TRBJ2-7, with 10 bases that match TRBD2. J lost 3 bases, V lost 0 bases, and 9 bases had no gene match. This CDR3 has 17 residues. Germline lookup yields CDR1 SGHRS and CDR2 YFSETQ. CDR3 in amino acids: CASSLASGRAGGYEQYF. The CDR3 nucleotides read TGCGCCAGCAGCTTGGCGAGCGGGAGGGCCGGGGGCTACGAGCAGTACTTC.

DNA for the CDR3: TGCGCCAGCAGCTTGGCCGGGGAGAATTCACCCCTCCACTTT. Its translation: CASSLAGENSPLHF. The chain carries TRBV5-1 and TRBJ1-6; no clear D. V gave up 0 bases and J gave up 7 bases, with 8 bases separating them. The germline gives CDR1 SGHRS, CDR2 YFSETQ. The CDR3 has 14 amino acids.

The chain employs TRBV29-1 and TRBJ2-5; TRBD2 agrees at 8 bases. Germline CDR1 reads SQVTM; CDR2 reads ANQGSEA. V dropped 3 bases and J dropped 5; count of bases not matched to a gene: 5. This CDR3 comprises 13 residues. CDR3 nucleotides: TGCAGCGTTGATGGGGTAGCGGGGGAGACCCAGTACTTC. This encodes CSVDGVAGETQYF. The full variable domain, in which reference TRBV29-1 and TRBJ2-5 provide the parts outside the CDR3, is SAVISQKPSRDICQRGTSLTIQCQVDSQVTMMFWYRQQPGQSLTLIATANQGSEATYESGFVIDKFPISRPNLTFSTLTVSNMSPEDSSIYLCSVDGVAGETQYFGPGTRLLVL.

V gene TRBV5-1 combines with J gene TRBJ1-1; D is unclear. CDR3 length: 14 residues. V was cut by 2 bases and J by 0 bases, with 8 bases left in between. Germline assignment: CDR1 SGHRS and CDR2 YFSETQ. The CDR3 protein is CASSFSGVNTEAFF. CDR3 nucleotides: TGCGCCAGCAGCTTTTCTGGCGTGAACACTGAAGCTTTCTTT.

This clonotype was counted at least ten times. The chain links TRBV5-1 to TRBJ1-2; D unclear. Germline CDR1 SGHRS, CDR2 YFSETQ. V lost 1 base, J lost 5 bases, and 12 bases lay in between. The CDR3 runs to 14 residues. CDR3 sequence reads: CASSLTDGAYGYTF. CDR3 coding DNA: TGCGCCAGCAGCTTGACGGACGGAGCTTATGGCTACACCTTC.

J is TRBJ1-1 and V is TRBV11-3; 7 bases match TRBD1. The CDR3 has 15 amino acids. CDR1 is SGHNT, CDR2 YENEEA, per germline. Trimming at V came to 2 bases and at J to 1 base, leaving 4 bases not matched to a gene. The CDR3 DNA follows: TGTGCCAGCAGCTTACTCTCAGGGGGGAACACTGAAGCTTTCTTT. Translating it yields CASSLLSGGNTEAFF.

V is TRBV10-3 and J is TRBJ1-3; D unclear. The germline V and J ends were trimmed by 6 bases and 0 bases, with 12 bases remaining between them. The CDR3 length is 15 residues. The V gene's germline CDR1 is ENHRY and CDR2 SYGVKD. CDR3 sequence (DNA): TGTGCCATCAGCCCTTCGGGTCCCTCTGGAAACACCATATATTTT. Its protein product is CAISPSGPSGNTIYF.

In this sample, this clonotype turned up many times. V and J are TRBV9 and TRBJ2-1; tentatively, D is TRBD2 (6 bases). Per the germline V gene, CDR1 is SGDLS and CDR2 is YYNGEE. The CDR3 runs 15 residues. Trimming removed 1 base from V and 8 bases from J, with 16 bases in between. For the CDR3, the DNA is TGTGCCAGCAGCGTAATGGACATGGGGGGACATGAGCAGTTCTTC. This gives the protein CASSVMDMGGHEQFF.

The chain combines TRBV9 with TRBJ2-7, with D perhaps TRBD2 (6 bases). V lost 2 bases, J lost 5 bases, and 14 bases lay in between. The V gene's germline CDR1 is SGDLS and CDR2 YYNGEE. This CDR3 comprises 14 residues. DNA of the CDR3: TGTGCCAGCAGCGTTGCCCCGGGGGTCCACGAGCAGTACTTC. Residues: CASSVAPGVHEQYF.

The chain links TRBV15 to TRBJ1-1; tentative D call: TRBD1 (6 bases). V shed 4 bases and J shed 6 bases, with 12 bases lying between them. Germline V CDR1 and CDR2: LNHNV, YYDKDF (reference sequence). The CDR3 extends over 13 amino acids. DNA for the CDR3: TGTGCCACCAGCAACAGGGCGAGGGCTGAAGCTTTCTTT. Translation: CATSNRARAEAFF.

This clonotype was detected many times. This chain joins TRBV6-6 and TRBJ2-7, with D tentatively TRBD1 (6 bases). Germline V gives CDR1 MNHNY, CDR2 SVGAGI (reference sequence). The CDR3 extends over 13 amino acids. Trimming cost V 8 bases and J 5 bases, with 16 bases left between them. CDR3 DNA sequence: TGTGCCAGCTTGGCAGGGGATTCCCACGAGCAGTACTTC. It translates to CASLAGDSHEQYF.